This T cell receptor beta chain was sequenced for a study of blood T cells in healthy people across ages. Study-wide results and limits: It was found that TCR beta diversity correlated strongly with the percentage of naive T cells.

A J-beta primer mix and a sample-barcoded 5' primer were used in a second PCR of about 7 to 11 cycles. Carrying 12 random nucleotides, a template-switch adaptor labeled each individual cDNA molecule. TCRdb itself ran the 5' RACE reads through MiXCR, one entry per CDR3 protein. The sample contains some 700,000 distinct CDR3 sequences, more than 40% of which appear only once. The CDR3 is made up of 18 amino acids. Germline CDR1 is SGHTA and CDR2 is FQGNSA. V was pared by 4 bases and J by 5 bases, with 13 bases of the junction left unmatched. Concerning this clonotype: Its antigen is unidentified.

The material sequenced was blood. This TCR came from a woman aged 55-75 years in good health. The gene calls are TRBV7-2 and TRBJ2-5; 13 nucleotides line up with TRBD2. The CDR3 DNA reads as TGTGCCAGCAGCTCGGGGGCATGGACTAGCGGGGGATCGGAGACCCAGTACTTC. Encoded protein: CASSSGAWTSGGSETQYF.